This TCR beta chain was profiled in a study of human T cells and chemical hapten exposure. Study-wide context: Women made up most patients, who had alopecia areata, totalis or universalis.

Original processing notes: Per sample, the median was around 100,000 TCRs, with values from around 25,000 to 690,000. Each CDR3 protein gets one entry after TCRdb re-called the RACE reads with MiXCR. The V and J calls follow TCRdb's processing rather than the paper's. The profile covers some 84,000 distinct CDR3 sequences, with 8% to 13% appearing a single time and 4% to 5.5% taken by the ten largest. Findings and caveats of the study: PT1 expanded TCR counts and patch test score were linked, and their correlation was positive. After DPC sensitization, TCRs above 1 in 1000 frequency showed no change.

From germline, CDR1 is SGHTA and CDR2 FQGNSA. This CDR3 has 15 amino acids. V gave up 3 bases and J gave up 7 bases, with 13 bases separating them. This clonotype was recorded a few times. Antigen specificity is unknown. This sample's time point: patch test 2, 6 weeks after DPC sensitization. Treatment given: therapeutic diphenylcyclopropenone sensitization with weekly scalp DPC. The material sequenced was whole blood, taken in connection with sensitization to the hapten diphenylcyclopropenone (DPC). This sequence was found in a woman aged 45-60 years with alopecia areata. Some clones in this sample may be carry-over from other donors' samples. This sequence joins TRBV7-2 and TRBJ1-6; a weak D match, TRBD1 (5 bases). The CDR3 bases are TGTGCCAGCAGCTTTACAGGTGATCGGAATTCACCCCTCCACTTT. It encodes CASSFTGDRNSPLHF.